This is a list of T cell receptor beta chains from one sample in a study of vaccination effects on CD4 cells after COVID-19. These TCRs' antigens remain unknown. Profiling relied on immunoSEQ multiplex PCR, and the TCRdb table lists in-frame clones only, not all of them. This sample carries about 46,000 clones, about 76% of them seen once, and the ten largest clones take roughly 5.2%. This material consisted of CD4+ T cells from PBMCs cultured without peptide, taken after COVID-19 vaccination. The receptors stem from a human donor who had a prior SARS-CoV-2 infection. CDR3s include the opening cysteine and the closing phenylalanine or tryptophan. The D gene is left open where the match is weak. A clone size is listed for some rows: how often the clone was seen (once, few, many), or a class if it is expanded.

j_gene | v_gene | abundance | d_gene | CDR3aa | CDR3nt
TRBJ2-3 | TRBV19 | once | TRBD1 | CASSSQAGGTQYF | TGTGCCAGTAGTAGCCAAGCAGGGGGTACGCAGTATTTT
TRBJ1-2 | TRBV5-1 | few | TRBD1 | CASGRTGGIYGYTF | TGCGCCAGCGGTCGGACAGGGGGCATCTATGGCTACACCTTC
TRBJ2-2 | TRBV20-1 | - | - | CSASSVPSRGEYTGELFF | TGCAGTGCTAGTAGCGTCCCCTCCAGGGGGGAGTACACCGGGGAGCTGTTTTTT
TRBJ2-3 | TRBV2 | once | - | CASNPAGLPSTDTQYF | TGTGCCAGCAACCCCGCGGGGCTACCTAGCACAGATACGCAGTATTTT
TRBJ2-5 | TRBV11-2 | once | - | CASSKGPGRETQYF | TGTGCCAGCAGCAAAGGGCCAGGGAGGGAGACCCAGTACTTC
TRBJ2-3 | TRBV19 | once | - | CASSGSSLWDTQYF | TGTGCCAGCTCCGGGTCCTCCCTGTGGGATACGCAGTATTTT
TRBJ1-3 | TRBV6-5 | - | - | CASIAVIGGNTIYF | TGTGCCAGCATAGCCGTTATAGGCGGAAACACCATATATTTT
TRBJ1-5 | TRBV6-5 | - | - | CASSWDGSSNQPQHF | TGTGCCAGCAGTTGGGACGGTTCGAGCAATCAGCCCCAGCATTTT
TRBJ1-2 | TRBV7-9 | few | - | CASSLRDGLQGYTF | TGTGCCAGCAGCTTACGGGACGGCCTTCAGGGCTACACCTTC
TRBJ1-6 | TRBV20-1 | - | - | CSARAGSPLHF | TGCAGTGCTAGAGCGGGTTCACCCCTCCACTTT
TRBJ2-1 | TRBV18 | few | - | CASSHREYNEQFF | TGTGCCAGCTCCCACCGGGAGTACAATGAGCAGTTCTTC
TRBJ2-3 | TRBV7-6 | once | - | CASREKRQGTDTQYF | TGTGCCAGCAGAGAAAAACGGCAAGGCACAGATACGCAGTATTTT
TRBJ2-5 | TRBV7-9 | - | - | CASSPQETQYF | TGTGCCAGCAGCCCTCAAGAGACCCAGTACTTC
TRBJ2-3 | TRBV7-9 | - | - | CASSLGFRGGTDTQYF | TGTGCCAGCAGCTTAGGCTTTCGAGGGGGCACAGATACGCAGTATTTT
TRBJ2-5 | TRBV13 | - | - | CASSLGPIIKTQYF | TGTGCCAGCAGCTTAGGCCCAATTATAAAGACCCAGTACTTC
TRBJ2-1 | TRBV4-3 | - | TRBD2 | CASSQAGGPFNEQFF | TGCGCCAGCAGCCAAGCGGGAGGGCCATTCAATGAGCAGTTCTTC
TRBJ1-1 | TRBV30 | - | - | CAWSVPGYLNTEAFF | TGTGCCTGGAGCGTACCAGGGTACTTGAACACTGAAGCTTTCTTT
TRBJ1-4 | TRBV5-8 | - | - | CASPREWGEKLFF | TGTGCCAGCCCCAGGGAGTGGGGTGAAAAACTGTTTTTT
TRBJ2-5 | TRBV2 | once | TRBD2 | CASSTISGGGPQETQYF | TGTGCCAGCAGTACTATCAGCGGGGGGGGTCCCCAAGAGACCCAGTACTTC
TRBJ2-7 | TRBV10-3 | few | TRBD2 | CATLDTSASYEQYF | TGTGCCACTCTAGATACTAGCGCCTCCTACGAGCAGTACTTC
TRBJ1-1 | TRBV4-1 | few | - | CASSQKGAGNTEAFF | TGCGCCAGCAGCCAGAAAGGGGCCGGGAACACTGAAGCTTTCTTT
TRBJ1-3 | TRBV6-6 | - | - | CASSQTGKADTIYF | TGTGCCAGCAGTCAAACAGGGAAGGCTGACACCATATATTTT
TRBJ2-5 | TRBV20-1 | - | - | CSASPIGGYFQETQYF | TGCAGTGCTAGTCCGATTGGGGGATATTTCCAAGAGACCCAGTACTTC
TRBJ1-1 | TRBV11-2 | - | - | CASSLRTDTEAFF | TGTGCCAGCAGCTTAAGGACAGATACTGAAGCTTTCTTT
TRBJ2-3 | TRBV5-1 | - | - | CASSLGVSLETDTQYF | TGCGCCAGCAGCTTGGGAGTCTCCCTTGAGACAGATACGCAGTATTTT
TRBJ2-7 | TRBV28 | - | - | CASSLAGSYYEQYF | TGTGCCAGCAGTTTAGCGGGCTCGTACTACGAGCAGTACTTC
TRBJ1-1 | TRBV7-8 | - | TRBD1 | CASSLVRGQGYTEAFF | TGTGCCAGCAGCTTAGTTAGGGGACAGGGGTACACTGAAGCTTTCTTT
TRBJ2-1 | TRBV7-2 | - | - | CASSITGPRSGLEQFF | TGTGCCAGCAGCATAACGGGACCTCGTTCCGGACTCGAGCAGTTCTTC
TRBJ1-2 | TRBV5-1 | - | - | CASSLIKQLWALNYGYTF | TGCGCCAGCAGCTTGATAAAGCAGCTCTGGGCCCTTAACTATGGCTACACCTTC
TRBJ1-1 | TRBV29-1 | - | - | CSVAAGWGMNTEAFF | TGCAGCGTTGCGGCAGGATGGGGCATGAACACTGAAGCTTTCTTT
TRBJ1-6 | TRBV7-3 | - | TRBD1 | CASSFDRGRRGSYNSPLHF | TGTGCCAGCAGCTTTGACAGGGGGCGCAGGGGTTCCTATAATTCACCCCTCCACTTT
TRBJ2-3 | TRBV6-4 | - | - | CASSDVLGDTQYF | TGTGCCAGCAGTGACGTTTTGGGAGATACGCAGTATTTT
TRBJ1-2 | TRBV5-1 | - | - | CASSLKGGNYGYTF | TGCGCCAGCAGCTTGAAGGGCGGGAACTATGGCTACACCTTC
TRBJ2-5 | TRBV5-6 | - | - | CASSLRSGQTFMTQYF | TGTGCCAGCAGCTTGAGATCCGGGCAGACTTTCATGACCCAGTACTTC
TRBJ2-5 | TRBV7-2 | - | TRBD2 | CASSSSSLAGGKTQYF | TGTGCCAGCAGCTCAAGCTCACTAGCGGGAGGGAAGACCCAGTACTTC
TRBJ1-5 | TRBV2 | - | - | CASSPGQNNQPQHF | TGTGCCAGCAGTCCCGGACAGAACAATCAGCCCCAGCATTTT
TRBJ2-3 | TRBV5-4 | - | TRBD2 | CASSPQLAGAADTQYF | TGTGCCAGCAGCCCTCAACTAGCGGGAGCGGCAGATACGCAGTATTTT
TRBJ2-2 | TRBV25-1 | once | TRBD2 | CASSTTLAGNTGELFF | TGTGCCAGCAGTACTACACTAGCGGGCAACACCGGGGAGCTGTTTTTT
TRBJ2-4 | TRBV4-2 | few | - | CASSQAAKNIQYF | TGTGCCAGCAGCCAGGCCGCCAAAAACATTCAGTACTTC
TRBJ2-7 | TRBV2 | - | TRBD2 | CASSGGLADTYEQYF | TGTGCCAGCAGTGGAGGACTAGCTGACACCTACGAGCAGTACTTC
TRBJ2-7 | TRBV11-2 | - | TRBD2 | CASTPIAGATYEQYF | TGTGCCAGCACCCCCATAGCGGGTGCCACCTACGAGCAGTACTTC
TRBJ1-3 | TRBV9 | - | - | CASSVVPGSSGNTIYF | TGTGCCAGCAGCGTAGTTCCAGGGAGCTCTGGAAACACCATATATTTT
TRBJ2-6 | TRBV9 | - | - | CASSGSLVSGANVLTF | TGTGCCAGCAGCGGATCCCTGGTCTCTGGGGCCAACGTCCTGACTTTC
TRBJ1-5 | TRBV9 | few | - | CASIHILSNQPQHF | TGTGCCAGCATACATATACTGAGCAATCAGCCCCAGCATTTT
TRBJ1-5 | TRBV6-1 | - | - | CASSEIRRNQPQHF | TGTGCCAGCAGTGAAATACGGCGCAATCAGCCCCAGCATTTT
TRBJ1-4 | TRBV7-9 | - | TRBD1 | CASSPQGGENEKLFF | TGTGCCAGCAGCCCGCAGGGGGGGGAGAATGAAAAACTGTTTTTT
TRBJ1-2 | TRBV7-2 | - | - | CASSFWQGGGYTF | TGTGCCAGCAGCTTCTGGCAGGGAGGGGGCTACACCTTC
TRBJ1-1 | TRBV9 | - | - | CASSVGGDTEAFF | TGTGCCAGCAGCGTTGGGGGGGACACTGAAGCTTTCTTT
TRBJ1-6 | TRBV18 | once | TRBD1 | CASSPTQGQGNNSPLHF | TGTGCCAGCTCACCAACCCAAGGACAGGGGAATAATTCACCCCTCCACTTT
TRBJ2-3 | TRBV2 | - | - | CASSADRSDTQYF | TGTGCCAGCAGTGCGGACAGAAGCGATACGCAGTATTTT
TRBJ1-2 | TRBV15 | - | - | CATSRPGQNYGYTF | TGTGCCACCAGCAGGCCCGGACAGAACTATGGCTACACCTTC
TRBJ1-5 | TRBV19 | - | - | CASRDKHDSYSNQPQHF | TGTGCCAGTAGAGACAAACACGACAGTTATAGCAATCAGCCCCAGCATTTT
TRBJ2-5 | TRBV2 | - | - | CASQGRRSQETQYF | TGTGCCAGCCAAGGCAGGAGGAGCCAAGAGACCCAGTACTTC
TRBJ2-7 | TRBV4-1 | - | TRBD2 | CASSQLAGVSYEQYF | TGCGCCAGCAGCCAGCTAGCGGGAGTGTCCTACGAGCAGTACTTC
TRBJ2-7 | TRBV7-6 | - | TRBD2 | CASSPQTSGAYEQYF | TGTGCCAGCAGCCCGCAGACTAGCGGCGCCTACGAGCAGTACTTC
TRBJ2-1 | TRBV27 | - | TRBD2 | CASSSTVTGLAGVGEQFF | TGTGCCAGCAGTTCCACGGTAACGGGACTAGCGGGAGTCGGTGAGCAGTTCTTC
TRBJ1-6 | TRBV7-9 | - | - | CASSLDNSPLHF | TGTGCCAGCAGCTTAGATAATTCACCCCTCCACTTT